One and the same sample provided the 20 T cell receptor beta chains below, sequenced in a study of graft-versus-host responses after intestinal transplantation. The repertoire was sequenced with immunoSEQ multiplex PCR; TCRdb's copy has only in-frame clones and lacks some. The sample records roughly 25,000 clones, around 94% being singletons. Sequencing used PBMCs, obtained just over 29 days after intestinal transplant. These receptors were collected from a human patient who received an intestinal transplant, so some T cells may come from the graft donor.

V gene TRBV4-1 combines with J gene TRBJ1-2, with 7 bases identical to TRBD1. With V trimmed by 0 bases and J by 5 bases, 9 bases remained unmatched. The CDR3 is made up of 16 amino acids. Germline assignment: CDR1 MGHRA and CDR2 YSYEKL. The CDR3 reads CASSQEQQGSAYGYTF. The CDR3 bases are TGCGCCAGCAGCCAAGAGCAACAGGGGTCCGCTTATGGCTACACCTTC.

Points on this clone: The junction departs from germline at one end; a sequencing error may be responsible. The chain has TRBV6-5 and TRBJ2-5; maybe TRBD2 (5 bases). Germline CDR1 MNHEY, CDR2 SVGAGI. This CDR3 region has 13 residues. The CDR3 region is CASSHRGLEPTDF. The CDR3 nucleotides read TGTGCCAGCAGTCACCGGGGTTTAGAACCGACGGACTTC.

This clone appeared a single time. This sequence joins TRBV11-2 and TRBJ1-1; 8 bases match TRBD1. Germline V gives CDR1 SGHAT, CDR2 FQNNGV. This CDR3 region has 14 residues. V trimming: 4 bases; J trimming: 3 bases; junction bases outside the gene matches: 4. As DNA, the CDR3 is TGTGCCAGCAGCTCAGGGGGCAAGTACACTGAAGCTTTCTTT. Residues: CASSSGGKYTEAFF. Full variable domain (missing parts from reference TRBV11-2 and TRBJ1-1): EAGVAQSPRYKIIEKRQSVAFWCNPISGHATLYWYQQILGQGPKLLIQFQNNGVVDDSQLPKDRFSAERLKGVDSTLKIQPAKLEDSAVYLCASSSGGKYTEAFFGQGTRLTVV.

The rearrangement uses TRBV5-5 and TRBJ1-2; 10 bases fit TRBD1. Germline CDR1 is SGHKS and CDR2 is YYEKEE (reference sequence). CDR3 length equals 14 residues. With V trimmed by 2 bases and J by 8 bases, 6 bases remained unmatched. The CDR3 reads CASSFGGTGEGYTF. The CDR3 DNA follows: TGTGCCAGCAGCTTCGGCGGGACAGGGGAAGGCTACACCTTC.

This chain uses TRBV6-5 with TRBJ1-2; D not resolved. Trimming cost V 0 bases and J 2 bases, with 10 bases left between them. Germline CDR1 is MNHEY and CDR2 is SVGAGI. This CDR3 has 15 amino acids. CDR3 DNA sequence: TGTGCCAGCAGTTACTCGGGGTACGGGAACTATGGCTACACCTTC. Its translation is CASSYSGYGNYGYTF.

The genes are TRBV2 and TRBJ1-5, with 9 positions matching TRBD1. The CDR3 length is 15 residues. CDR1 and CDR2 from the germline V gene are SNHLY and FYNNEI. V shed 4 bases, J shed 6 bases, and the junction held 7 bases outside the gene matches. This chain's CDR3 is CASSGAGTGPQPQHF. CDR3 nucleotide sequence: TGTGCCAGCAGTGGGGCTGGGACAGGGCCTCAGCCCCAGCATTTT.

The rearrangement uses TRBV4-2 and TRBJ1-3; 8 bases match TRBD1. This CDR3 is 16 amino acids long. V trimming: 3 bases; J trimming: 2 bases; junction bases outside the gene matches: 6. Germline V gene lookup returns CDR1 LGHNA and CDR2 YNFKEQ. The DNA of the CDR3 is TGTGCCAGCAGCCACGGAAGGACAGGGCCTGGAAACACCATATATTTT. This translates into CASSHGRTGPGNTIYF.

V and J are TRBV4-1 and TRBJ1-6; maybe TRBD1 (5 bases). V was cut by 0 bases and J by 7 bases, with 10 bases left in between. Germline CDR1 reads MGHRA; CDR2 reads YSYEKL. CDR3 length: 15 amino acids. The CDR3 bases are TGCGCCAGCAGCCAAGACCCCGACAGAAATTCACCCCTCCACTTT. Its protein product is CASSQDPDRNSPLHF.

The V and J genes are TRBV9 and TRBJ2-3; maybe TRBD2 (5 bases). V was clipped by 3 bases and J by 2 bases, with 13 bases between them. This CDR3 is built from 15 residues. Per the germline V gene, CDR1 is SGDLS and CDR2 is YYNGEE. CDR3 sequence (DNA): TGTGCCAGCAGCGAAAGCGGAACCTACACAGATACGCAGTATTTT. Its protein product is CASSESGTYTDTQYF.

This chain links TRBV5-1 with TRBJ1-1, with D tentatively TRBD1 (5 bases). Germline lookup yields CDR1 SGHRS and CDR2 YFSETQ. The CDR3 extends over 13 amino acids. V lost 0 bases and J 7 bases, leaving 10 bases between the germline ends. CDR3 coding DNA: TGCGCCAGCAGCTTGGATGGGCAGGGTGAAGCTTTCTTT. Encoded protein: CASSLDGQGEAFF.

The chain employs TRBV5-1 and TRBJ1-3, with a possible D match to TRBD1 (5 bases). This CDR3 is 15 amino acids long. Germline V gene data show CDR1 as SGHRS and CDR2 as YFSETQ. V dropped 0 bases and J dropped 0 bases, with 7 bases sitting between them. CDR3: CASSLGDLSGNTIYF. The DNA for the CDR3 is TGCGCCAGCAGCTTGGGGGACCTCTCTGGAAACACCATATATTTT.

The V call is TRBV5-6, the J call TRBJ2-1, with unresolved D. Germline CDR1 and CDR2: SGHDT and YYEEEE. Trimming removed 4 bases at V and 0 bases at J, with 11 bases between. The CDR3 is made up of 15 amino acids. CDR3 amino acids: CASSPTVSSYNEQFF. The CDR3 region has the DNA TGTGCCAGCAGCCCTACAGTGAGCTCCTACAATGAGCAGTTCTTC. The full variable domain, rest sourced from reference TRBV5-6 and TRBJ2-1, is DAGVTQSPTHLIKTRGQQVTLRCSPKSGHDTVSWYQQALGQGPQFIFQYYEEEERQRGNFPDRFSGHQFPNYSSELNVNALLLGDSALYLCASSPTVSSYNEQFFGPGTRLTVL.

This clone has more than one count but fewer than ten. The V and J genes are TRBV28 and TRBJ2-1; 9 bases align to TRBD2. With V trimmed by 3 bases and J by 6 bases, 6 bases remained unmatched. The CDR3 totals 15 residues. Germline CDR1 reads MDHEN; CDR2 reads SYDVKM. The CDR3 DNA follows: TGTGCCAGCAGTTTGTCGGCGGGAGGGCGCAATGAGCAGTTCTTC. Translated, it gives CASSLSAGGRNEQFF. The full variable domain, completed using reference TRBV28 and TRBJ2-1, is DVKVTQSSRYLVKRTGEKVFLECVQDMDHENMFWYRQDPGLGLRLIYFSYDVKMKEKGDIPEGYSVSREKKERFSLILESASTNQTSMYLCASSLSAGGRNEQFFGPGTRLTVL.

In this sample, this clone turned up once. The rearrangement links TRBV10-1 to TRBJ2-2; no firm D call. CDR3 length equals 13 residues. Germline CDR1 WNHNN, CDR2 SYGVQD (reference sequence). Trimming removed 4 bases at V and 5 bases at J, with 8 bases between. DNA for the CDR3: TGCGCCAGCAGTGGGGGTTCTACCGGGGAGCTGTTTTTT. This translates into CASSGGSTGELFF.

The rearrangement links TRBV9 to TRBJ2-2, with 10 bases matching TRBD1. With V trimmed by 2 bases and J by 3 bases, 7 bases remained unmatched. This CDR3 spans 17 amino acids. From germline, CDR1 is SGDLS and CDR2 YYNGEE. CDR3 sequence (DNA): TGTGCCAGCAGCGTCTTGACAGGGGGCCAGGACACCGGGGAGCTGTTTTTT. It yields the protein CASSVLTGGQDTGELFF.

V gene TRBV2 combines with J gene TRBJ1-3; weak D call: TRBD1 (5 bases). The CDR3 extends over 14 amino acids. Germline CDR1 reads SNHLY; CDR2 reads FYNNEI. V was cut by 6 bases and J by 6 bases, with 15 bases left in between. CDR3 protein: CASSRDLRENTIYF. The CDR3 DNA follows: TGTGCCAGCAGCAGGGATCTTCGTGAAAACACCATATATTTT.

The sample holds one count of this clone. The J gene is TRBJ2-3, the V gene TRBV4-3, with D perhaps matching TRBD2 (6 bases). Germline-derived CDR1 and CDR2 are LGHNA and YSLEER. The CDR3 loop spans 17 amino acids. Trimming removed 0 bases at V and 2 bases at J, with 15 bases between. CDR3 region: CASSQDRGGAPTDTQYF. CDR3 nucleotide sequence: TGCGCCAGCAGCCAAGATCGGGGCGGGGCGCCCACAGATACGCAGTATTTT.

The rearrangement links TRBV7-2 to TRBJ1-1; D unresolved. V lost 2 bases, J lost 4 bases, and 11 bases lay in between. Germline CDR1 and CDR2: SGHTA and FQGNSA. The CDR3 is 14 amino acids. CDR3 sequence: CASSLRKVFTEAFF. Written as DNA, the CDR3 is TGTGCCAGCAGCTTACGGAAGGTTTTCACTGAAGCTTTCTTT.

The chain employs TRBV7-7 and TRBJ2-2; D ambiguous. V shed 5 bases and J shed 5 bases, with 12 bases lying between them. CDR1 is SSHAT, CDR2 FNYEAQ, per germline (reference sequence). CDR3 length equals 14 residues. The CDR3 is CASSPEIGTGELFF. In DNA, the CDR3 is TGTGCCAGCAGCCCCGAGATAGGGACCGGGGAGCTGTTTTTT. Combining the CDR3 with reference TRBV7-7 and TRBJ2-2 gives the whole variable domain GAGVSQSPRYKVTKRGQDVTLRCDPISSHATLYWYQQALGQGPEFLTYFNYEAQPDKSGLPSDRFSAERPEGSISTLTIQRTEQRDSAMYRCASSPEIGTGELFFGEGSRLTVL.

This clone appeared once. The chain has TRBV25-1 and TRBJ1-1; 10 nucleotides line up with TRBD1. The CDR3 length is 13 residues. V lost 4 bases and J lost 4; bases outside the gene matches: 0. Germline loops: CDR1 MGHDK, CDR2 SYGVNS. The CDR3 bases are TGTGCCAGCAGTGGGACAGGGGGCACTGAAGCTTTCTTT. It codes for CASSGTGGTEAFF.